The 21 T cell receptor beta chains below were found in one sample sequenced in a study of cytomegalovirus exposure and HLA in healthy donors. Clones were read by immunoSEQ multiplex PCR, and TCRdb kept only the in-frame ones, dropping some. The sample carries around 94,000 clones, 85% to 95% recorded once. Sequencing used PBMCs. All receptors come from a woman under 30 in good health and CMV-seronegative.

The V gene is TRBV23-1, the J gene TRBJ1-1; TRBD1 aligns across 7 bases. TRBV23-1 is labeled an ORF, and its function is uncertain. CDR3 length: 16 residues. Trimming at V came to 4 bases and at J to 1 base, leaving 9 bases not matched to a gene. The CDR3 region has the DNA TGCGCCAGCAGTCGCCCCTTTCGGGACAGGAACACTGAAGCTTTCTTT. It translates to CASSRPFRDRNTEAFF.

The genes are TRBV19 and TRBJ1-6, with D tentatively TRBD1 (6 bases). The CDR3 totals 15 residues. Trimming took 3 bases from V and 9 from J, leaving 15 bases between them. Germline values: CDR1 LNHDA, CDR2 SQIVND (reference sequence). CDR3 DNA sequence: TGTGCCAGTAGTATCGACGGGGGGCAGGGTTCACCCCTCCACTTT. This translates into CASSIDGGQGSPLHF.

The chain combines TRBV5-1 with TRBJ2-2; tentative D call: TRBD2 (6 bases). This CDR3 region has 16 residues. Germline V lookup: CDR1 SGHRS, CDR2 YFSETQ. With 3 bases removed from V and 4 bases from J, the gap between germline ends came to 16 bases. CDR3 coding DNA: TGCGCCAGCAGCTCGGACCCCGGAGGGATCACCGGGGAGCTGTTTTTT. Its protein product is CASSSDPGGITGELFF.

This chain connects TRBV4-2 to TRBJ2-7; 8 nucleotides line up with TRBD2. Trimming took 4 bases from V and 0 from J; bases not matched to a gene: 5. The CDR3 length is 15 residues. The germline V gene has CDR1 LGHNA and CDR2 YNFKEQ. CDR3 DNA: TGTGCCAGCAGCCCCGGGGGGGCCAGCTCCTACGAGCAGTACTTC. This encodes CASSPGGASSYEQYF.

The rearrangement links TRBV6-1 to TRBJ1-1; 7 bases fit TRBD1. V lost 3 bases and J lost 3; bases outside the gene matches: 7. This CDR3 region has 15 residues. Germline values: CDR1 MNHNS, CDR2 SASEGT. The DNA of the CDR3 is TGTGCCAGCAGTGATCAAACAGGGGCGTACACTGAAGCTTTCTTT. Protein: CASSDQTGAYTEAFF.

Of note for this clone: The same CDR3 is also encoded by other DNA sequences in this sample. This chain connects TRBV9 to TRBJ2-3, with 14 nucleotides matching TRBD2. The CDR3 runs 16 residues. Trimming took 0 bases from V and 5 from J; bases not matched to a gene: 2. The germline V gene has CDR1 SGDLS and CDR2 YYNGEE. The CDR3 DNA reads as TGTGCCAGCAGCGTAGGACTAGCGGGAGGGGGAGATACGCAGTATTTT. Residues: CASSVGLAGGGDTQYF.

The chain recombines TRBV19 with TRBJ1-6, with a weak D call TRBD1 (5 bases). CDR3 size: 15 residues. CDR1 is LNHDA and CDR2 is SQIVND in the germline V gene (reference sequence). The V end lost 8 bases, the J end lost 0 bases, and 11 bases lay between the germline ends. CDR3 protein: CASQDSPSYNSPLHF. The CDR3 DNA follows: TGTGCCAGTCAAGACAGCCCCTCCTATAATTCACCCCTCCACTTT. The full variable domain, its missing parts supplied by reference TRBV19 and TRBJ1-6, is DGGITQSPKYLFRKEGQNVTLSCEQNLNHDAMYWYRQDPGQGLRLIYYSQIVNDFQKGDIAEGYSVSREKKESFPLTVTSAQKNPTAFYLCASQDSPSYNSPLHFGNGTRLTVT.

This chain links TRBV6-5 with TRBJ2-7, with D possibly being TRBD1 (6 bases). The CDR3 sequence is 12 residues long. CDR1 and CDR2 (germline): MNHEY, SVGAGI. Deletions cut 2 bases from V and 4 bases from J, with 6 bases between. The CDR3: CASSYQGYEQYF. CDR3 sequence (DNA): TGTGCCAGCAGTTACCAGGGGTACGAGCAGTACTTC.

J is TRBJ2-5 and V is TRBV4-2; 7 nucleotides line up with TRBD2. Trimming took 4 bases from V and 0 from J; bases not matched to a gene: 14. Germline V CDR1 and CDR2: LGHNA, YNFKEQ. CDR3 length: 18 amino acids. CDR3 amino acids: CASSPGHEASGYQETQYF. The CDR3 bases are TGTGCCAGCAGCCCAGGGCATGAGGCTAGCGGATACCAAGAGACCCAGTACTTC.

This clone appeared a single time. This chain uses TRBV7-2 with TRBJ2-7, with 10 bases that match TRBD2. The germline gives CDR1 SGHTA, CDR2 FQGNSA. The length of the CDR3 is 14 residues. The junction had 2 bases not matched to a gene; V was cut back by 2 bases and J by 4 bases. The CDR3 DNA is TGTGCCAGCAGCTTAAGCGGGAGGGTGTACGAGCAGTACTTC. Amino acid sequence: CASSLSGRVYEQYF.

This clone was counted between two and nine times. The chain is built from TRBV6-4 and TRBJ2-1; TRBD1 matches 8 bases. This CDR3 region has 16 residues. V shed 0 bases and J 0 bases; nucleotides not matched to a gene: 1. The germline CDR1 and CDR2 sequences are MRHNA and SNTAGT. CDR3 protein: CASSDSDRGSYNEQFF. The CDR3 DNA sequence: TGTGCCAGCAGTGACTCAGACAGGGGCTCCTACAATGAGCAGTTCTTC.

The chain employs TRBV29-1 and TRBJ2-3; 7 bases agree with TRBD2. The CDR3 sequence is 14 residues long. The J segment lost 0 bases and the V segment lost 7 bases, leaving 7 bases of the junction unmatched. CDR1 is SQVTM, CDR2 ANQGSEA, per germline. In DNA form, the CDR3 reads TGCAGCGCTGTGACTAGCAGTAGCACAGATACGCAGTATTTT. The encoded protein is CSAVTSSSTDTQYF.

The gene calls are TRBV5-6 and TRBJ1-2, with D possibly matching TRBD1 (5 bases). This CDR3 region has 15 residues. From germline, CDR1 is SGHDT and CDR2 YYEEEE. Deletions cut 0 bases from V and 6 bases from J, with 15 bases between. CDR3 in DNA: TGTGCCAGCAGCTTGGGTAGGGGATATGGAGATGGCTACACCTTC. Its protein product is CASSLGRGYGDGYTF.

The chain is built from TRBV5-6 and TRBJ1-1; possible D gene TRBD1, 6 bases. CDR1 is SGHDT, CDR2 YYEEEE, per germline. Between the trimmed V and J ends, which lost 2 bases and 7 bases, there was a span of 15 bases. CDR3 length: 14 amino acids. Here the CDR3 DNA reads TGTGCCAGCAGCTTAGTAGGTTGGGGGCTTGAAGCTTTCTTT. This encodes CASSLVGWGLEAFF.

The chain uses TRBV28 and TRBJ2-7; unclear D gene. Germline V gene sequence: CDR1 MDHEN, CDR2 SYDVKM. Deletions cut 5 bases from V and 2 bases from J, with 4 bases between. The CDR3 consists of 11 residues. The CDR3 reads CASSHAYEQYF. As DNA, the CDR3 is TGTGCCAGCAGTCATGCCTACGAGCAGTACTTC. The full variable domain, rest sourced from reference TRBV28 and TRBJ2-7, is DVKVTQSSRYLVKRTGEKVFLECVQDMDHENMFWYRQDPGLGLRLIYFSYDVKMKEKGDIPEGYSVSREKKERFSLILESASTNQTSMYLCASSHAYEQYFGPGTRLTVT.

The rearrangement joins TRBV5-1 to TRBJ2-3; 12 positions match TRBD2. The germline CDR1 and CDR2 sequences are SGHRS and YFSETQ. The CDR3 spans 17 residues. V lost 1 base and J lost 5; bases outside the gene matches: 8. CDR3: CASSLPGTSGSQDTQYF. The CDR3 DNA is TGCGCCAGCAGCTTGCCCGGGACTAGCGGGTCTCAAGATACGCAGTATTTT.

Turning to this clone: A read error may produce the germline difference seen at one junction end. CDR3 sequence: CASSLAQDNEQFF. The CDR3 nucleotides are TGTGCTAGCAGCTTAGCACAGGACAATGAGCAGTTCTTC. The rearrangement joins TRBV7-7 to TRBJ2-1; weak D call: TRBD1 (5 bases). This CDR3 is 13 amino acids long. Germline assignment: CDR1 SSHAT and CDR2 FNYEAQ (reference sequence).

The rearrangement uses TRBV4-3 and TRBJ2-7, with TRBD1 matching 8 bases. From germline, CDR1 is LGHNA and CDR2 YSLEER. There are 14 residues in the CDR3. The junction had 2 bases not matched to a gene; V was cut back by 1 base and J by 3 bases. As DNA, the CDR3 is TGCGCCAGCAGCCAAGCCAGGGGGCGCTACGAGCAGTACTTC. It specifies CASSQARGRYEQYF.

This clone has just one count. The V and J genes are TRBV7-2 and TRBJ1-1; 10 bases match TRBD1. The CDR3 covers 17 residues. Trimming removed 1 base from V and 10 bases from J; junction bases left unmatched: 15. Germline-derived CDR1 and CDR2 are SGHTA and FQGNSA. CDR3 amino acids: CASSLVGTGAPQSGAFF. For the CDR3, the DNA is TGTGCCAGCAGCTTAGTAGGGACAGGGGCTCCCCAGTCCGGAGCTTTCTTT.

The chain links TRBV14 to TRBJ1-4; tentative D call: TRBD1 (6 bases). V shed 2 bases and J shed 0 bases, with 10 bases lying between them. This CDR3 has 16 residues. Germline V gives CDR1 SGHDN, CDR2 FVKESK. DNA for the CDR3: TGTGCCAGCAGCCAAACCGGACAGCCAACTAATGAAAAACTGTTTTTT. Translated: CASSQTGQPTNEKLFF.

The chain has TRBV27 and TRBJ2-2; weak D call: TRBD1 (7 bases). Germline CDR1 is MNHEY and CDR2 is SMNVEV (reference sequence). Deletions cut 6 bases from V and 0 bases from J, with 20 bases between. This CDR3 contains 18 residues. For the CDR3, the DNA is TGTGCCAGCAGCACCTCGAGGAGGGGGACAGCGAACACCGGGGAGCTGTTTTTT. Translation: CASSTSRRGTANTGELFF.